A single sample is the source of the 19 T cell receptor beta chains below, sequenced in a study of blood T cell repertoires in COVID-19. Profiling relied on immunoSEQ multiplex PCR, and the TCRdb table lists in-frame clones only, not all of them. The table lists around 140,000 clones, approximately 84% of them singletons. The sample was peripheral blood. The receptors here all came from a human donor in a cohort sampled during active COVID-19.

V and J are TRBV5-5 and TRBJ1-2; the match to TRBD1 covers 8 bases. This CDR3 has 13 amino acids. V trimming: 5 bases; J trimming: 8 bases; junction bases outside the gene matches: 8. The V gene's germline CDR1 is SGHKS and CDR2 YYEKEE (reference sequence). DNA for the CDR3: TGTGCCAGCAGTCCGAACAGGGGGAGCGGCTACACCTTC. As protein: CASSPNRGSGYTF.

The V call is TRBV9, the J call TRBJ1-1; D gene uncertain. Trimming took 0 bases from V and 6 from J, leaving 12 bases between them. Germline V gene data show CDR1 as SGDLS and CDR2 as YYNGEE. This CDR3 spans 14 amino acids. This CDR3 is CASSVELMSPEAFF. The CDR3 region has the DNA TGTGCCAGCAGCGTAGAATTAATGAGCCCTGAAGCTTTCTTT.

The chain combines TRBV27 with TRBJ1-6; possible D gene TRBD1, 6 bases. CDR1 MNHEY and CDR2 SMNVEV come from the germline V gene (reference sequence). The V and J ends lost 6 bases and 0 bases respectively, with 9 bases between them. CDR3 length equals 15 residues. In DNA form, the CDR3 reads TGTGCCAGCAGCCACAGGGACTCCTATAATTCACCCCTCCACTTT. Its translation: CASSHRDSYNSPLHF.

V is TRBV6-1 and J is TRBJ1-2; a possible D gene is TRBD1 (6 bases). V lost 1 base and J lost 3, with 6 bases in between. The CDR3 length is 13 residues. Germline CDR1 MNHNS, CDR2 SASEGT. CDR3 in amino acids: CASSEGQDYGYTF. DNA for the CDR3: TGTGCCAGCAGTGAAGGACAGGACTATGGCTACACCTTC.

V and J are TRBV19 and TRBJ1-2; 7 bases agree with TRBD1. V lost 6 bases, J lost 2 bases, and 6 bases stayed unmatched. Germline V gives CDR1 LNHDA, CDR2 SQIVND (reference sequence). This CDR3 has 14 amino acids. The CDR3 loop reads CASRPGQTNYGYTF. The CDR3 DNA follows: TGTGCCAGTAGGCCGGGACAGACAAACTATGGCTACACCTTC.

This clone has a handful of counts. The chain links TRBV12-3 or TRBV12-4 to TRBJ1-1; TRBD1 matches 7 bases. Trimming removed 5 bases from V and 6 bases from J; junction bases left unmatched: 6. CDR3 length: 13 amino acids. DNA of the CDR3: TGTGCCAGCAGTACAGGGGATAGGGCTGAAGCTTTCTTT. This translates into CASSTGDRAEAFF.

The chain carries TRBV19 and TRBJ2-1; 13 positions agree with TRBD2. V trimming: 3 bases; J trimming: 13 bases; junction bases outside the gene matches: 15. Germline V CDR1 and CDR2: LNHDA, SQIVND (reference sequence). The CDR3 has 17 amino acids. CDR3 region: CASSIPTRLAGGVEQFF. The CDR3 DNA follows: TGTGCCAGTAGTATCCCGACTCGACTAGCGGGAGGAGTAGAACAGTTCTTC.

This clone has a single count. The chain couples TRBV6-2 or TRBV6-3 to TRBJ1-2; D gene unclear. Germline-derived CDR1 and CDR2 are MNHEY and SVGEGT. The CDR3 spans 12 residues. V was shortened by 5 bases and J by 8 bases, with 12 bases between the two germline ends. CDR3 DNA: TGTGCCAGCAGTGACACGACCGCGGGCTACACCTTC. Translated, it gives CASSDTTAGYTF.

The chain carries TRBV7-9 and TRBJ2-3; 8 bases agree with TRBD1. The CDR3 is made up of 16 amino acids. The germline CDR1 and CDR2 sequences are SEHNR and FQNEAQ (reference sequence). Trimming cost V 4 bases and J 2 bases; bases outside gene matches: 8. The CDR3 DNA follows: TGTGCCAGCAGCTCCGGCACAGGGGGATTCACAGATACGCAGTATTTT. It translates to CASSSGTGGFTDTQYF.

CDR3 DNA sequence: TGTGCCAGCAAGGACTACATTAGCTCCTACGAGCAGTACTTC. Amino acids: CASKDYISSYEQYF. V gene TRBV2 combines with J gene TRBJ2-7, with D possibly being TRBD2 (6 bases). The CDR3 runs to 14 residues. The germline gives CDR1 SNHLY, CDR2 FYNNEI. V lost 7 bases, J lost 0 bases, and 13 bases lay in between.

This chain uses TRBV10-3 with TRBJ2-7, with a possible D match to TRBD1 (5 bases). Germline assignment: CDR1 ENHRY and CDR2 SYGVKD. There are 15 residues in the CDR3. Trimming left V 5 bases short and J 2 bases short, with 16 bases between. This CDR3 reads CAISLGHLGPYEQYF. The DNA of the CDR3 is TGTGCCATCAGTCTCGGACATCTTGGACCCTACGAGCAGTACTTC.

CDR3: CASSLSPAVGELFF. For the CDR3, the DNA is TGTGCCAGCAGCCTCTCGCCCGCGGTCGGGGAGCTGTTTTTT. The gene calls are TRBV7-2 and TRBJ2-2; D remains ambiguous. The CDR3 runs 14 residues. V lost 5 bases, J lost 7 bases, and 14 bases lay in between. Germline loops: CDR1 SGHTA, CDR2 FQGNSA.

The V call is TRBV5-3, the J call TRBJ2-2; D unresolved. TRBV5-3 belongs to the ORF category, with a function that is uncertain. Trimming stripped 2 bases from V and 4 bases from J, with 9 bases between. This CDR3 comprises 14 residues. In nucleotides, the CDR3 is TGTGCCAGAAGCTTCCTTTGCGTCACCGGGGAGCTGTTTTTT. Its translation: CARSFLCVTGELFF.

As DNA, the CDR3 is TGTGCCAGCACCAGCAAGGGGGGGCTAGACTATGGCTACACCTTC. Encoded protein: CASTSKGGLDYGYTF. This chain uses TRBV6-4 with TRBJ1-2; TRBD1 is a possible D gene (6 bases). The V end was cut by 7 bases, the J end by 3 bases, with 18 bases between. This CDR3 comprises 15 residues. Germline CDR1 and CDR2: MRHNA and SNTAGT.

J is TRBJ2-1 and V is TRBV5-6, with 7 positions matching TRBD2. CDR1 and CDR2 (germline): SGHDT, YYEEEE. The CDR3 runs 14 residues. The trim removed 4 bases at V and 12 bases at J, leaving 13 bases unmatched. The CDR3, as DNA: TGTGCCAGCAGCCCAAACGGACTAGTTCAGGGGCAGTTCTTC. Translating it yields CASSPNGLVQGQFF.

The chain carries TRBV9 and TRBJ2-2, with a tentative D call TRBD1 (6 bases). V was trimmed by 4 bases and J by 1 base, leaving 17 bases between them. CDR1 is SGDLS and CDR2 is YYNGEE in the germline V gene. CDR3 length: 17 residues. The CDR3: CASSPLGGGLNTGELFF. CDR3 bases: TGTGCCAGCAGCCCCCTTGGGGGCGGTCTGAACACCGGGGAGCTGTTTTTT.

The rearrangement uses TRBV30 and TRBJ2-3; a weak D match, TRBD2 (5 bases). Germline V gene data show CDR1 as GTSNPN and CDR2 as SVGIG (reference sequence). CDR3 length: 13 residues. V was trimmed by 4 bases and J by 0 bases, leaving 8 bases between them. CDR3 coding DNA: TGTGCCTGGACAGCGGCTAGCACAGATACGCAGTATTTT. The encoded protein is CAWTAASTDTQYF.

The chain is built from TRBV5-6 and TRBJ1-4, with D possibly matching TRBD1 (6 bases). V gave up 5 bases and J gave up 8 bases, with 16 bases separating them. The CDR3 extends over 14 amino acids. CDR1 is SGHDT, CDR2 YYEEEE, per germline. The CDR3 coding sequence is TGTGCCAGCAGTCACACAGGGTTAGGCGAAAAACTGTTTTTT. Translation gives CASSHTGLGEKLFF.

CDR3 protein: CASSSTGAGGGSPLHF. CDR3 nucleotide sequence: TGTGCCAGCAGCTCAACGGGGGCAGGGGGCGGGTCACCCCTCCACTTT. V gene TRBV5-4 combines with J gene TRBJ1-6, with TRBD1 matching 8 bases. This CDR3 spans 16 amino acids. The germline V gene has CDR1 SGHNT and CDR2 YYREEE (reference sequence). Trimming at V came to 3 bases and at J to 10 bases, leaving 12 bases not matched to a gene. Complete variable domain (other parts from reference TRBV5-4 and TRBJ1-6): ETGVTQSPTHLIKTRGQQVTLRCSSQSGHNTVSWYQQALGQGPQFIFQYYREEENGRGNFPPRFSGLQFPNYSSELNVNALELDDSALYLCASSSTGAGGGSPLHFGNGTRLTVT.